Shown below are 18 T cell receptor beta chains from a single sample sequenced in a study of CD8 T cells in Susac syndrome. The RNA, roughly 0.45 to 1 ug, was put through reverse transcription using random hexamers. One entry per CDR3 protein results from TCRdb running MiXCR on the immunoSEQ multiplex PCR reads. The profile shows about 200,000 distinct CDR3 sequences, about 93% of them singletons. The source material was CD8+ T cells from PBMCs. These receptors all stem from a human donor with multiple sclerosis.

The chain uses TRBV30 and TRBJ2-6; the D call may be TRBD1 or TRBD2 (5 bases each). V lost 5 bases, J lost 0 bases, and 11 bases lay in between. The CDR3 is made up of 15 amino acids. CDR1 and CDR2 (germline): GTSNPN, SVGIG (reference sequence). The CDR3 loop is CAWEGNLSGANVLTF. Here the CDR3 DNA reads TGTGCCTGGGAGGGGAATCTCTCTGGGGCCAACGTCCTGACTTTC.

The rearrangement joins TRBV7-8 to TRBJ2-4; possible D gene TRBD2, 5 bases. The CDR3 totals 11 residues. The V end lost 2 bases, the J end lost 10 bases, and 6 bases lay between the germline ends. Germline loops: CDR1 SGHVS, CDR2 FQNEAQ. CDR3 loop: CASSLSGIQYF. CDR3 sequence (DNA): TGTGCCAGCAGCTTATCGGGGATTCAGTACTTC. The full variable domain, in which reference TRBV7-8 and TRBJ2-4 provide the parts outside the CDR3, is GAGVSQSPRYKVAKRGQDVALRCDPISGHVSLFWYQQALGQGPEFLTYFQNEAQLDKSGLPSDRFFAERPEGSVSTLKIQRTQQEDSAVYLCASSLSGIQYFGAGTRLSVL.

The chain couples TRBV7-9 to TRBJ2-3, with TRBD1 matching over 7 bases. V gave up 3 bases and J gave up 2 bases; unmatched junction bases: 5. The CDR3 has 15 amino acids. Germline CDR1 is SEHNR and CDR2 is FQNEAQ (reference sequence). This CDR3 is CASSFRDSFTDTQYF. CDR3 in DNA: TGTGCCAGCAGCTTCCGGGACAGCTTCACAGATACGCAGTATTTT.

V gene TRBV20-1 combines with J gene TRBJ1-1; no firm D call. The CDR3 runs 11 residues. Looked up from germline, CDR1 is DFQATT and CDR2 is SNEGSKA (reference sequence). Trimming shortened V by 7 bases and J by 5 bases, and 11 bases separated the two germline ends. The CDR3 is CSVGWGTEAFF. In DNA form, the CDR3 reads TGCAGTGTGGGATGGGGTACTGAAGCTTTCTTT.

The gene calls are TRBV7-9 and TRBJ2-5; 8 bases are a match to TRBD2. Germline lookup yields CDR1 SEHNR and CDR2 FQNEAQ (reference sequence). There are 14 residues in the CDR3. Trimming cost V 2 bases and J 3 bases; bases outside gene matches: 2. The CDR3, as DNA: TGTGCCAGCAGCTTACTGCGGGGGGAAGAGACCCAGTACTTC. This sequence encodes CASSLLRGEETQYF.

This clonotype has just one count. V usage is TRBV5-1 and J usage is TRBJ2-2; D unclear. V lost 5 bases and J 0 bases, leaving 8 bases between the germline ends. CDR1 and CDR2 from the germline V gene are SGHRS and YFSETQ. This CDR3 is built from 14 residues. The CDR3 here is CASSITPNTGELFF. The CDR3, as DNA: TGCGCCAGCAGTATTACCCCGAACACCGGGGAGCTGTTTTTT.

V is TRBV7-9 and J is TRBJ1-3; D may be TRBD1 (6 bases). In germline, CDR1 is SEHNR, CDR2 FQNEAQ (reference sequence). This CDR3 contains 17 residues. Trimming stripped 5 bases from V and 4 bases from J, with 21 bases between. The CDR3 DNA sequence: TGTGCCAGCAGCCCCGAGGCAGGGGTTGAAGGCGGAAACACCATATATTTT. Its translation is CASSPEAGVEGGNTIYF.

This chain connects TRBV2 to TRBJ2-1, with D possibly matching TRBD2 (5 bases). CDR1 SNHLY and CDR2 FYNNEI come from the germline V gene. V was cut by 7 bases and J by 0 bases, with 16 bases left in between. This CDR3 has 16 residues. The CDR3 protein is CASTKGGSSSYNEQFF. Here the CDR3 DNA reads TGTGCCAGCACCAAAGGCGGGTCCAGCTCCTACAATGAGCAGTTCTTC.

The chain employs TRBV7-9 and TRBJ2-5, with D unresolved. The CDR3 runs to 14 residues. V shed 1 base and J shed 4 bases, with 10 bases lying between them. The V gene's germline CDR1 is SEHNR and CDR2 FQNEAQ (reference sequence). The CDR3 region has the DNA TGTGCCAGCAGCTTAGGGAGCTACGGAGAGACCCAGTACTTC. Its translation: CASSLGSYGETQYF.

The DNA of the CDR3 is TGTGCCAGCAGTTACGGGGACAGGGCTACCTACGAGCAGTACTTC. Protein sequence: CASSYGDRATYEQYF. This chain joins TRBV6-2 or TRBV6-3 and TRBJ2-7, with 9 positions matching TRBD1. Germline V gene data show CDR1 as MNHEY and CDR2 as SVGEGT. This CDR3 spans 15 amino acids. J was trimmed by 2 bases and V by 2 bases; bases with no gene match: 4.

The chain has TRBV2 and TRBJ2-6; the match to TRBD2 covers 10 bases. The germline CDR1 and CDR2 sequences are SNHLY and FYNNEI. The CDR3 is made up of 18 amino acids. V shed 7 bases, J shed 0 bases, and the junction held 9 bases outside the gene matches. CDR3 protein: CASTPSGGVFSGANVLTF. In DNA, the CDR3 is TGTGCCAGCACACCCAGCGGGGGGGTTTTCTCTGGGGCCAACGTCCTGACTTTC.

This rearrangement joins TRBV6-1 to TRBJ2-7; D unresolved. This CDR3 spans 13 amino acids. The germline V and J ends were trimmed by 8 bases and 0 bases, with 11 bases remaining between them. Germline lookup yields CDR1 MNHNS and CDR2 SASEGT. The CDR3 DNA follows: TGTGCCAGCTTGAAGACGTCCTCCTACGAGCAGTACTTC. Protein sequence: CASLKTSSYEQYF.

V and J are TRBV7-9 and TRBJ2-7; D unclear. Between the trimmed V and J ends, which lost 5 bases and 6 bases, there was a span of 11 bases. The CDR3 loop spans 12 amino acids. The germline V gene encodes CDR1 SEHNR and CDR2 FQNEAQ (reference sequence). For the CDR3, the DNA is TGTGCCAGCAGCCACCCTCGGGCCGAGCAGTACTTC. Translated: CASSHPRAEQYF.

The J gene is TRBJ1-1, the V gene TRBV7-6; TRBD1 is a possible D gene (5 bases). Trimming shortened V by 2 bases and J by 3 bases, and 13 bases separated the two germline ends. This CDR3 is built from 15 residues. The germline V gene has CDR1 SGHVS and CDR2 FNYEAQ. The CDR3: CASSLQTGRYTEAFF. In DNA form, the CDR3 reads TGTGCCAGCAGCTTACAGACGGGACGGTACACTGAAGCTTTCTTT.

This chain connects TRBV4-1 to TRBJ1-6; TRBD1 might be the D (6 bases). The germline V and J ends were trimmed by 4 bases and 3 bases, with 13 bases remaining between them. Germline values: CDR1 MGHRA, CDR2 YSYEKL. The CDR3 totals 16 residues. CDR3 in amino acids: CASSPQGLLYNSPLHF. In DNA form, the CDR3 reads TGCGCCAGCAGCCCGCAGGGGCTACTCTATAATTCACCCCTCCACTTT.

CDR3 nucleotide sequence: TGCGCCAGCAGCTTGGCCGGAGGGTACTACGAGCAGTACTTC. This gives the protein CASSLAGGYYEQYF. V usage is TRBV5-1 and J usage is TRBJ2-7; maybe TRBD2 (6 bases). The CDR3 runs to 14 residues. V lost 0 bases, J lost 3 bases, and 10 bases lay in between. In germline, CDR1 is SGHRS, CDR2 YFSETQ.

The gene calls are TRBV11-3 and TRBJ2-7; D possibly corresponds to TRBD1 (5 bases). Trimming removed 5 bases at V and 2 bases at J, with 13 bases between. CDR3 size: 14 residues. Germline V gene sequence: CDR1 SGHNT, CDR2 YENEEA. In DNA form, the CDR3 reads TGTGCCAGCAGCCCCCCCGACAGCACCTACGAGCAGTACTTC. Translation: CASSPPDSTYEQYF.

This chain connects TRBV6-6 to TRBJ1-1, with 9 bases fitting TRBD1. The length of the CDR3 is 15 residues. CDR1 is MNHNY and CDR2 is SVGAGI in the germline V gene (reference sequence). V dropped 5 bases and J dropped 1; count of bases not matched to a gene: 5. This chain's CDR3 is CASSLRTGANTEAFF. The CDR3 DNA follows: TGTGCCAGCAGTCTCCGGACAGGGGCGAACACTGAAGCTTTCTTT.